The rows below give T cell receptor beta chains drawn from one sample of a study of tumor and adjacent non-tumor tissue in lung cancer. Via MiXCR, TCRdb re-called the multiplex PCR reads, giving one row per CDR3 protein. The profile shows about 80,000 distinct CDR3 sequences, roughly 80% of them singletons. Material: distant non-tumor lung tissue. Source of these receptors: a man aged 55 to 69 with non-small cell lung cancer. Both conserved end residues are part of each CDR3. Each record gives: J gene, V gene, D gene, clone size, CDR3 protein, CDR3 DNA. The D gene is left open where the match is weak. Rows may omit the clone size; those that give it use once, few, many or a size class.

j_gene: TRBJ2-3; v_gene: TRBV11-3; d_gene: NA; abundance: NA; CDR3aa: CASSTRTSRVTDTQYF; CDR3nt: TGTGCCAGCAGCACACGCACGTCGAGGGTCACGGATACGCAGTATTTT
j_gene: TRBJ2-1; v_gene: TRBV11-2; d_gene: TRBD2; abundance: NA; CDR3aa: CTSSLVTSGTNEQFF; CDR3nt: TGTACCAGCAGCTTAGTGACTAGCGGGACCAATGAGCAGTTCTTC
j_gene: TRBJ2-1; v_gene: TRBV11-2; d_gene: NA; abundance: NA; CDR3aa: CGSSLVEQDNEQFF; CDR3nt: TGTGGCAGCAGCTTAGTTGAACAGGATAATGAGCAGTTCTTC
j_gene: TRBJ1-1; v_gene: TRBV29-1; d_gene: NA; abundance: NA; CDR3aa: CSVEGSLNTETFF; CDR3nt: TGCAGCGTTGAAGGGAGCCTCAACACTGAAACTTTCTTT
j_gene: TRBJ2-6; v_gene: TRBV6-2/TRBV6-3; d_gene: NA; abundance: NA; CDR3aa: CASIATLAGANVLIF; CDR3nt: TGTGCCAGCATTGCTACCCTGGCTGGGGCCAACGTCCTGATTTTC
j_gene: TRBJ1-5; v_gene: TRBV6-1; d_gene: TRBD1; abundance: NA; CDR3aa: CASSERQGTNEPQHF; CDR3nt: TGTGCCAGCAGTGAGCGACAGGGGACCAATGAGCCCCAGCATTTT
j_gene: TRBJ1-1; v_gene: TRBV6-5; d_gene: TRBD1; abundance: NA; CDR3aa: CVSSYRGAGRNTEAFF; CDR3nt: TGTGTCAGCAGTTACAGGGGGGCAGGGCGGAACACTGAAGCTTTCTTT
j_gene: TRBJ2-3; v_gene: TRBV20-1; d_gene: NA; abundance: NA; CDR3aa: CGVRRSGHSNQPQYF; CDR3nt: TGCGGTGTTAGGAGGTCCGGTCATAGCAATCAGCCCCAGTATTTT
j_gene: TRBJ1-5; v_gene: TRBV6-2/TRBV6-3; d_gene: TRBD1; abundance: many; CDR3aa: CASSGQDNQPQHF; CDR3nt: TGTGCCAGCAGTGGACAGGACAATCAGCCCCAGCATTTT
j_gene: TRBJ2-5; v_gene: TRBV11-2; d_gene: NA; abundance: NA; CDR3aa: CASYREETQYF; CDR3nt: TGTGCCAGCTACAGGGAGGAGACCCAGTACTTC
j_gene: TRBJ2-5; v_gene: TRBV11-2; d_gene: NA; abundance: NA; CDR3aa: CASSSTMGGPKGTEYF; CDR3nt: TGTGCCAGTAGCTCCACAATGGGGGGGCCAAAGGGGACCGAGTATTTC
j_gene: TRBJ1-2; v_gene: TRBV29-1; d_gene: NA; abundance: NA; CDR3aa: CSVFWRDTTGYSF; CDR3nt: TGCAGCGTTTTCTGGAGGGATACTACTGGCTACAGCTTC
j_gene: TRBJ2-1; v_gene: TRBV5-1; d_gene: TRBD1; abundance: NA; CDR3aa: CDSSVRQGNEQFF; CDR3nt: TGCGACAGCAGCGTAAGACAGGGGAATGAGCAGTTCTTC
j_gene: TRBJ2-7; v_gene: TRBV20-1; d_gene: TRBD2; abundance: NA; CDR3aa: CSARVSSGVSYEQYF; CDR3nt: TGCAGTGCTAGGGTGTCTAGCGGGGTCTCCTACGAGCAGTACTTC
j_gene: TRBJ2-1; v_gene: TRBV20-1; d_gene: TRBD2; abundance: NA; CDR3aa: CSALGLAGSYNEEFF; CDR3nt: TGCAGTGCTCTGGGACTAGCGGGCTCCTACAATGAGGAGTTCTTC
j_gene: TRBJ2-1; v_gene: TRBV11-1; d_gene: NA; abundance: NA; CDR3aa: CACSLAQVYAGQTPQQSF; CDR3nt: TGTGCCTGCAGCTTAGCGCAAGTCTATGCGGGGCAGACCCCCCAGCAGTCCTTC
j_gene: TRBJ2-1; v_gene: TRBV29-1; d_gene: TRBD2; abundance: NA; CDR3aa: CSGTEAGDLDEQFF; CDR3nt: TGCAGCGGGACGGAGGCGGGAGACTTGGATGAGCAGTTCTTC
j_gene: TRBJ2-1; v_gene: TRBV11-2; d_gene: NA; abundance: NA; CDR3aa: CTSSLEHYNEQFF; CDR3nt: TGTACCAGCAGCTTAGAGCACTACAATGAGCAGTTCTTC
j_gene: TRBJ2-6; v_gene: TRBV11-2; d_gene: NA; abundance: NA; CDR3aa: CASSPTSWGARGANVLTF; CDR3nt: TGTGCCAGCAGTCCAACTAGCTGGGGAGCCAGGGGGGCCAACGTCCTGACTTTC
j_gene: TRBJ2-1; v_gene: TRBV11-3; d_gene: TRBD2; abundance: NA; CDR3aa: CASSLAGTSGRVKQFF; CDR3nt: TGTGCCAGCAGCTTAGCTGGGACTAGCGGGAGGGTGAAGCAGTTCTTC
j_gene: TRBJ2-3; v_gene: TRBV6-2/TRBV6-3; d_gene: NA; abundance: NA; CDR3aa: CVSGEGRPSQETDTQYF; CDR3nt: TGTGTCAGCGGAGAAGGGCGCCCGAGTCAAGAAACAGATACGCAGTATTTT
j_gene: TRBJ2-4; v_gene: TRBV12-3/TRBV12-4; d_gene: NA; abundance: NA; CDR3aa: CASSLKLGANIIQYF; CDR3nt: TGTGCCAGCAGTTTAAAACTTGGGGCCAATATCATTCAGTACTTC
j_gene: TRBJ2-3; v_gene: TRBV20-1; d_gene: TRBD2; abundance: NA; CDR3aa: CNASGWSKSTDTQYF; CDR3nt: TGCAATGCTAGCGGGTGGTCCAAAAGCACAGATACGCAGTATTTT
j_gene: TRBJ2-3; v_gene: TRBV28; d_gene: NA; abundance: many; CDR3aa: CASSPAGLSTDTQYF; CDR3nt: TGTGCCAGCAGTCCCGCGGGCCTTAGCACAGATACGCAGTATTTT
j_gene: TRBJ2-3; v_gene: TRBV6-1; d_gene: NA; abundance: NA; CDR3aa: CASTRRFAGTDTQYF; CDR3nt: TGTGCCAGCACCCGAAGGTTTGCTGGCACAGATACGCAGTATTTT
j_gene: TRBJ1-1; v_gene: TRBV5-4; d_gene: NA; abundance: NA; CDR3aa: CASSAGRQGRRDTEAFF; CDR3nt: TGTGCCAGCAGCGCCGGTAGACAAGGACGACGCGACACTGAAGCTTTCTTT
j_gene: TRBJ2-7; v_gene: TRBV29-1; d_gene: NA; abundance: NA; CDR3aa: CSVRGGRSYEHYF; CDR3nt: TGCAGCGTTAGAGGCGGGCGCTCCTACGAGCACTACTTC
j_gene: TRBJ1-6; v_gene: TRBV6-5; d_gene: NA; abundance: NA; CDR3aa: CANSYSPGDKALHF; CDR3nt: TGTGCCAACAGTTACTCCCCGGGAGACAAGGCCCTTCACTTT
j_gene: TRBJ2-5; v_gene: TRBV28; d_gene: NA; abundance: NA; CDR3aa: CASSRSKETQYF; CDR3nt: TGTGCCAGCAGCCGGTCCAAAGAGACCCAGTATTTC
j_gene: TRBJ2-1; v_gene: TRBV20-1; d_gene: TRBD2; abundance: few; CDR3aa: CNATDFGTSAYNEQFF; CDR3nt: TGTAATGCTACAGATTTTGGGACTAGCGCTTACAATGAGCAGTTCTTC
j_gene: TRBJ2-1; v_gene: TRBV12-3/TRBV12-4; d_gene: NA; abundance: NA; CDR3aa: CASVWGGRYNEQFF; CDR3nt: TGTGCCAGCGTTTGGGGCGGGCGGTACAATGAGCAGTTCTTC
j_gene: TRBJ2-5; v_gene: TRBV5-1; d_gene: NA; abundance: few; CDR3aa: CASSEKGTKGETQYF; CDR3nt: TGCGCCAGCAGCGAAAAAGGGACAAAGGGAGAGACCCAGTACTTC